Below are 4 T cell receptor beta chains sequenced from a single sample in a study of glioma-infiltrating T cells after dendritic cell vaccination. Clones were sequenced by immunoSEQ multiplex PCR, and TCRdb holds only the in-frame ones, with some missing. Of approximately 99,000 clones listed, approximately 84% are singletons. Time point defined: after dendritic cell vaccination, including at tumor progression/relapse. Sequencing was performed on blood, taken after dendritic cell vaccination. These receptors originate from a human donor with glioblastoma.

This clone appeared a single time. The genes are TRBV10-2 and TRBJ2-7; 7 bases are a match to TRBD1. The V gene end was trimmed by 5 bases and the J gene end by 5 bases; junction bases not matched to a gene: 3. CDR3 length: 12 residues. Germline values: CDR1 WSHSY, CDR2 SAAADI. The CDR3 DNA sequence: TGCGCCAGCAGTTTACAGGGGAACGAGCAGTACTTC. Protein product: CASSLQGNEQYF.

The rearrangement joins TRBV4-2 to TRBJ2-3, with D perhaps matching TRBD1 (6 bases). The V end lost 0 bases, the J end lost 6 bases, and 16 bases lay between the germline ends. Germline CDR1 and CDR2: LGHNA and YNFKEQ. The CDR3 runs 16 residues. CDR3 coding DNA: TGTGCCAGCAGCCAAGACAGGCAGGGGCCCACCGATACGCAGTATTTT. Amino acids: CASSQDRQGPTDTQYF.

This chain joins TRBV5-1 and TRBJ2-3; 15 nucleotides agree with TRBD2. Losses at the gene ends were 4 bases for V and 4 bases for J; bases not matched to a gene: 4. CDR3 length: 16 amino acids. Looked up from germline, CDR1 is SGHRS and CDR2 is YFSETQ. CDR3 nucleotides: TGCGCCAGCAGCGCCCGGACTAGCGGGGGGGCAGATACGCAGTATTTT. Its translation is CASSARTSGGADTQYF.

Here the CDR3 reads CASSRTGTGNYEQYF. Written as DNA, the CDR3 is TGTGCCAGCAGTCGAACCGGGACAGGGAACTACGAGCAGTACTTC. The chain couples TRBV27 to TRBJ2-7; 9 bases fit TRBD1. V trimming: 5 bases; J trimming: 3 bases; junction bases outside the gene matches: 8. The CDR3 has 15 residues. Germline CDR1 MNHEY, CDR2 SMNVEV (reference sequence).